The rows below give T cell receptor beta chains drawn from one sample of a study of cytomegalovirus exposure and HLA in healthy donors. Assay: immunoSEQ multiplex PCR; the TCRdb copy retains only in-frame clones and omits some. The table has around 150,000 clones, about 60% seen once. Specimen: PBMCs. Every receptor here comes from a woman between 55 and 75 years old in good health and CMV-seropositive. CDR3s include the opening cysteine and the closing phenylalanine or tryptophan. A D gene is named only where the DNA matches it firmly. The listing skips clone size in some rows; elsewhere it reads once, few, many or a size class.

length | J | size | D | V | CDR3 | DNA
13 | TRBJ2-3 | once | - | TRBV6-1 | CASSEAAVDTQYF | TGTGCCAGCAGTGAAGCTGCGGTGGATACGCAGTATTTT
15 | TRBJ1-3 | few | - | TRBV6-6 | CASRKESFTGNTIYF | TGTGCCAGCAGAAAGGAGTCGTTCACTGGAAACACCATATATTTT
15 | TRBJ1-1 | few | - | TRBV9 | CASSVAGQPSTEAFF | TGTGCCAGCAGCGTAGCAGGACAACCGTCCACTGAAGCTTTCTTT
16 | TRBJ2-7 | few | - | TRBV5-5 | CASSWDWRHSSYEQYF | TGTGCCAGCAGCTGGGACTGGAGACACTCTTCCTACGAGCAGTACTTC
16 | TRBJ2-3 | - | - | TRBV4-3 | CASSQGYREPTDTQYF | TGCGCCAGCAGCCAAGGGTACAGGGAACCTACAGATACGCAGTATTTT
14 | TRBJ2-7 | few | - | TRBV28 | CASGRTVSRYEQYF | TGTGCCAGCGGACGGACAGTCAGTCGCTACGAGCAGTACTTC
14 | TRBJ1-2 | - | - | TRBV15 | CATSTGGAHYGYTF | TGTGCCACCAGCACCGGGGGAGCCCACTATGGCTACACCTTC
15 | TRBJ2-6 | - | - | TRBV4-3 | CASSREYSGANVLTF | TGCGCCAGCAGCCGGGAGTATTCTGGGGCCAACGTCCTGACTTTC
14 | TRBJ2-3 | few | TRBD2 | TRBV27 | CASRLAGVPDTQYF | TGTGCCAGCAGACTAGCGGGAGTTCCAGATACGCAGTATTTT
16 | TRBJ2-3 | - | - | TRBV30 | CAWSEKGVGSTDTQYF | TGTGCCTGGAGCGAAAAGGGGGTGGGTAGCACAGATACGCAGTATTTT
13 | TRBJ2-7 | - | - | TRBV28 | CASSLHRSYEQYF | TGTGCCAGCAGTCTCCATAGGAGCTACGAGCAGTACTTC
14 | TRBJ2-1 | - | TRBD2 | TRBV2 | CASSEEVAGSGRFF | TGTGCCAGCAGTGAAGAAGTAGCGGGGTCTGGGCGGTTCTTC
14 | TRBJ2-3 | few | TRBD1 | TRBV5-1 | CASSSGQGTDTQYF | TGCGCCAGCAGCTCGGGACAGGGTACAGATACGCAGTATTTT
15 | TRBJ2-7 | - | TRBD2 | TRBV18 | CASSRSGTSGREQYF | TGTGCCAGCTCACGTTCGGGGACTAGCGGGAGGGAGCAGTACTTC
15 | TRBJ2-1 | - | - | TRBV7-3 | CASSLVGSSYNEQFF | TGTGCCAGCAGCTTAGTGGGGAGCTCCTACAATGAGCAGTTCTTC
15 | TRBJ2-4 | - | TRBD2 | TRBV9 | CASSASGVAKNIQYF | TGTGCCAGCAGCGCTAGCGGGGTAGCCAAAAACATTCAGTACTTC
12 | TRBJ2-3 | - | - | TRBV7-9 | CASSSSTDTQYF | TGTGCCAGCAGTTCTAGCACAGATACGCAGTATTTT
15 | TRBJ1-3 | - | - | TRBV5-1 | CASSLDPQAGNTIYF | TGCGCCAGCAGCTTGGACCCCCAGGCAGGAAACACCATATATTTT
14 | TRBJ1-1 | - | TRBD1 | TRBV28 | CASSLNRGFGEAFF | TGTGCCAGCAGTCTCAACAGGGGTTTCGGGGAAGCTTTCTTT
17 | TRBJ2-1 | - | - | TRBV7-7 | CASSSGRHPKGTDEQFF | TGTGCTAGCAGCTCCGGACGACACCCAAAGGGGACTGATGAGCAGTTCTTC
13 | TRBJ2-3 | - | TRBD1 | TRBV5-1 | CASGGTGLDTQYF | TGCGCCAGCGGGGGGACAGGGTTAGATACGCAGTATTTT
16 | TRBJ1-1 | few | TRBD1 | TRBV19 | CASNSPGWRGHTEAFF | TGTGCCAGTAATTCCCCCGGGTGGAGGGGGCACACTGAAGCTTTCTTT
17 | TRBJ2-1 | - | TRBD2 | TRBV7-9 | CASSLGGAGGSYNEQFF | TGTGCCAGCAGCTTAGGGGGAGCGGGAGGGTCCTACAATGAGCAGTTCTTC
13 | TRBJ2-4 | - | - | TRBV5-1 | CASSPGGTNIQYF | TGCGCCAGCAGTCCAGGAGGGACGAACATTCAGTACTTC
14 | TRBJ2-7 | - | - | TRBV28 | CASWGGQVLYEQYF | TGTGCCAGTTGGGGAGGACAGGTGCTCTACGAGCAGTACTTC
15 | TRBJ2-5 | few | - | TRBV6-4 | CASSQEGQEEETQYF | TGTGCCAGCAGCCAGGAGGGGCAGGAGGAGGAGACCCAGTACTTC
13 | TRBJ2-5 | - | TRBD2 | TRBV2 | CASTRTREETQYF | TGTGCCAGCACCAGGACTAGAGAGGAGACCCAGTACTTC
14 | TRBJ1-5 | - | - | TRBV16 | CASSQSRSNQPQHF | TGTGCCAGCAGCCAATCTCGGTCCAATCAGCCCCAGCATTTT
15 | TRBJ1-1 | - | TRBD1 | TRBV5-6 | CASSSWDRGNTEAFF | TGTGCCAGCAGCTCATGGGACAGGGGGAACACTGAAGCTTTCTTT
15 | TRBJ2-1 | - | - | TRBV7-9 | CASSSRGSSYNEQFF | TGTGCCAGCAGCTCACGGGGGAGCTCCTACAATGAGCAGTTCTTC
17 | TRBJ1-4 | - | TRBD1 | TRBV28 | CASSTPGQGHFREKLFF | TGTGCCAGCAGTACACCGGGACAGGGACACTTTAGGGAAAAACTGTTTTTT
15 | TRBJ2-1 | few | - | TRBV7-9 | CASSSDRDTMDEQFF | TGTGCCAGCAGCTCCGACCGGGACACAATGGATGAGCAGTTCTTC
17 | TRBJ2-7 | - | TRBD2 | TRBV7-2 | CASSLMSGLAGGHEQYF | TGTGCCAGCAGCTTAATGTCCGGCCTAGCGGGAGGCCACGAGCAGTACTTC
15 | TRBJ2-7 | - | TRBD1 | TRBV30 | CAWSGAQGALGEQYF | TGTGCCTGGAGTGGGGCCCAGGGGGCTTTGGGGGAGCAGTACTTC
11 | TRBJ2-7 | - | TRBD2 | TRBV2 | CASSEGRGGYF | TGTGCCAGCAGTGAAGGCCGGGGGGGGTACTTC
19 | TRBJ2-1 | - | - | TRBV5-1 | CASSLDNRGRGRAPGEQFF | TGCGCCAGCAGCTTGGACAACAGGGGGCGCGGGAGGGCCCCAGGTGAGCAGTTCTTC
12 | TRBJ2-1 | - | - | TRBV5-1 | CASSSRGDEQFF | TGCGCCAGCAGCTCCAGGGGGGATGAGCAGTTCTTC
13 | TRBJ1-5 | - | - | TRBV2 | CASSQGSWQPQHF | TGTGCCAGCAGCCAGGGATCTTGGCAGCCCCAGCATTTT
18 | TRBJ2-2 | - | TRBD2 | TRBV5-1 | CASSSLGTSSKNTGELFF | TGCGCCAGCAGCTCATTAGGGACTAGCAGTAAGAACACCGGGGAGCTGTTTTTT
16 | TRBJ2-1 | - | - | TRBV6-5 | CASSFSELSSYNEQFF | TGTGCCAGCAGTTTTAGCGAGTTGAGCTCCTACAATGAGCAGTTCTTC
15 | TRBJ1-3 | - | - | TRBV2 | CASSESEGVGNTIYF | TGTGCCAGCAGTGAATCGGAAGGGGTTGGAAACACCATATATTTT
17 | TRBJ1-1 | once | - | TRBV27 | CASSKTSEGSENTEAFF | TGTGCCAGCAGTAAAACTTCTGAGGGCTCGGAGAACACTGAAGCTTTCTTT
14 | TRBJ2-1 | few | TRBD1 | TRBV5-6 | CASSPGTVYNEQFF | TGTGCCAGCAGCCCCGGGACAGTCTACAATGAGCAGTTCTTC
17 | TRBJ2-1 | - | - | TRBV21-1 | CASSKGPEGGSYNEQFF | TGTGCCAGCAGCAAAGGCCCAGAGGGCGGCTCGTACAATGAGCAGTTCTTC
12 | TRBJ1-4 | - | - | TRBV9 | CASSVGRGKLFF | TGTGCCAGCAGCGTAGGAAGAGGAAAACTGTTTTTT
16 | TRBJ2-1 | - | - | TRBV5-6 | CASSGAGDGLYNEQFF | TGTGCCAGCAGTGGAGCCGGCGACGGCTTATACAATGAGCAGTTCTTC
17 | TRBJ1-1 | - | TRBD1 | TRBV5-4 | CASSLVKGGQGRTEAFF | TGTGCCAGCAGCTTGGTTAAAGGAGGACAGGGGAGGACTGAAGCTTTCTTT
16 | TRBJ2-3 | - | TRBD1 | TRBV19 | CASKGQTGGLTDTQYF | TGTGCCAGTAAAGGACAAACAGGGGGCCTTACAGATACGCAGTATTTT
15 | TRBJ1-2 | - | TRBD1 | TRBV6-5 | CASSYVGTGVDGYTF | TGTGCCAGCAGTTACGTCGGGACAGGGGTCGATGGCTACACCTTC
15 | TRBJ1-2 | few | - | TRBV18 | CASSPKDGANYGYTF | TGTGCCAGCTCACCAAAAGATGGGGCCAACTATGGCTACACCTTC
12 | TRBJ1-3 | few | - | TRBV30 | CAWSTLSRVYDF | TGTGCCTGGAGTACCTTGTCTCGGGTATATGATTTT
15 | TRBJ2-7 | - | TRBD2 | TRBV29-1 | CSVERTSGRGYEQYF | TGCAGCGTTGAGAGGACTAGCGGACGGGGCTACGAGCAGTACTTC
15 | TRBJ2-1 | - | TRBD2 | TRBV7-2 | CASSSLAGGPGEQFF | TGTGCCAGCAGCTCACTAGCGGGAGGGCCCGGTGAGCAGTTCTTC
16 | TRBJ2-7 | - | TRBD1 | TRBV5-1 | CASSSTGTASSYEQYF | TGCGCCAGCAGCTCGACCGGGACAGCGAGCTCCTACGAGCAGTACTTC
12 | TRBJ2-1 | once | - | TRBV5-6 | CASSLLHNGQFF | TGTGCCAGCAGCTTGCTTCACAATGGGCAGTTCTTC
15 | TRBJ2-1 | - | TRBD1 | TRBV5-1 | CASSTTGGSYNEQFF | TGCGCCAGCAGCACCACAGGGGGCTCCTACAATGAGCAGTTCTTC
14 | TRBJ2-7 | - | TRBD2 | TRBV28 | CASSLFGGRAEQYF | TGTGCCAGCAGTTTGTTTGGCGGGAGGGCCGAGCAGTACTTC
14 | TRBJ2-5 | few | - | TRBV18 | CASSPVGNQETQYF | TGTGCCAGCTCACCAGTTGGCAACCAAGAGACCCAGTACTTC
16 | TRBJ2-5 | - | TRBD1 | TRBV7-2 | CASSTQDRGRRETQYF | TGTGCCAGCAGCACCCAGGACAGGGGGCGTAGAGAGACCCAGTACTTC